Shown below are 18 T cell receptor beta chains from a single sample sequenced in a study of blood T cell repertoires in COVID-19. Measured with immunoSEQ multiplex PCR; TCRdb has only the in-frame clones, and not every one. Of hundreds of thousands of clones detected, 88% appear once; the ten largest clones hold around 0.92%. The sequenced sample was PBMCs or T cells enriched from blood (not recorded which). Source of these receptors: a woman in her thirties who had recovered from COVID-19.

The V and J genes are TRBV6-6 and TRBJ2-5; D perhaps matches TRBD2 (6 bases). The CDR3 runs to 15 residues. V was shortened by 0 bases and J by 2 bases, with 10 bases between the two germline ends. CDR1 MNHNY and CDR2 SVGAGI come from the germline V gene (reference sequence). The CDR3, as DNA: TGTGCCAGCAGTTACTCGGGCGGGACTCAAGAGACCCAGTACTTC. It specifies CASSYSGGTQETQYF.

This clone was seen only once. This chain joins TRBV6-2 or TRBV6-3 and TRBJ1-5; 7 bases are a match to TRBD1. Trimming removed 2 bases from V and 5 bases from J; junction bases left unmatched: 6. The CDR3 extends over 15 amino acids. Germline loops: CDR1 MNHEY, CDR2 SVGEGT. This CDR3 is CASSYGQGVYQPQHF. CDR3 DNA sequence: TGTGCCAGCAGTTACGGGCAGGGGGTTTATCAGCCCCAGCATTTT.

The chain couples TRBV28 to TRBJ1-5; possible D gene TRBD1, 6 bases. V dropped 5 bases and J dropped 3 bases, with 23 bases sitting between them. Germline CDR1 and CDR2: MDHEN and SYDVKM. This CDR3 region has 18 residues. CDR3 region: CASSPRGEVDNSNQPQHF. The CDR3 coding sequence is TGTGCCAGCAGTCCCAGGGGAGAAGTCGACAACTCCAATCAGCCCCAGCATTTT.

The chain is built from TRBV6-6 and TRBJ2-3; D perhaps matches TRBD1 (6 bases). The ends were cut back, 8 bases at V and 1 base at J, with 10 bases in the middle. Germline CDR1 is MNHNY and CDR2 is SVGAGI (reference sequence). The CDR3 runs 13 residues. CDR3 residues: CASSEGGTDTQYF. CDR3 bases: TGTGCCAGCTCCGAGGGGGGCACAGATACGCAGTATTTT.

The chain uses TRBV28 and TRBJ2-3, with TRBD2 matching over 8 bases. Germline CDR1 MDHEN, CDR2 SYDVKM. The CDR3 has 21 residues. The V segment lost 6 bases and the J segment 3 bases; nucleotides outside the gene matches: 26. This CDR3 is CASSQMTSAALTGFMTDTQYF. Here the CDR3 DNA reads TGTGCCAGCAGCCAGATGACTAGCGCGGCCCTGACTGGTTTTATGACAGATACGCAGTATTTT.

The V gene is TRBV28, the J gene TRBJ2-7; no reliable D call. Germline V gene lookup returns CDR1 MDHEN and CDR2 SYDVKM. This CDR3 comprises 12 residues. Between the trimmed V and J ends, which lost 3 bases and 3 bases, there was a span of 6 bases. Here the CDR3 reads CASSFPHYEQYF. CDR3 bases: TGTGCCAGCAGTTTCCCCCACTACGAGCAGTACTTC.

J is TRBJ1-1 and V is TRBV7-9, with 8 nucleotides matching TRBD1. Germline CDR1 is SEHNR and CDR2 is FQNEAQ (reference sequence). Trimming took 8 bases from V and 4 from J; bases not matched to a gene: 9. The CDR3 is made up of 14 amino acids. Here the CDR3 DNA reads TGTGCCAGCGACAAGACAGGGGTGGGCACTGAAGCTTTCTTT. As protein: CASDKTGVGTEAFF.

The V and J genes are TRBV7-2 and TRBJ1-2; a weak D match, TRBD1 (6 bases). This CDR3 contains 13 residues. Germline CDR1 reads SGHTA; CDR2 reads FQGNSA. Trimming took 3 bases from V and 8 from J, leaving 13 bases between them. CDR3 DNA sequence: TGTGCCAGCAGCTTCGGGACATTAACGGGCTACACCTTC. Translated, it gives CASSFGTLTGYTF. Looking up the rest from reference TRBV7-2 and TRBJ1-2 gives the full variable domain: GAGVSQSPSNKVTEKGKDVELRCDPISGHTALYWYRQSLGQGLEFLIYFQGNSAPDKSGLPSDRFSAERTGGSVSTLTIQRTQQEDSAVYLCASSFGTLTGYTFGSGTRLTVV.

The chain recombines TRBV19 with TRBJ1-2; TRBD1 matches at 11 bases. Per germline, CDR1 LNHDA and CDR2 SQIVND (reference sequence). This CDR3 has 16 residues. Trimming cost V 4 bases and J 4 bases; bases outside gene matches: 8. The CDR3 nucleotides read TGTGCCAGTAGTAAAGCCGGGACAGGGGGTTTCTATGGCTACACCTTC. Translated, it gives CASSKAGTGGFYGYTF. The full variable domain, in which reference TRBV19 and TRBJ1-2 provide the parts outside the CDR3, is DGGITQSPKYLFRKEGQNVTLSCEQNLNHDAMYWYRQDPGQGLRLIYYSQIVNDFQKGDIAEGYSVSREKKESFPLTVTSAQKNPTAFYLCASSKAGTGGFYGYTFGSGTRLTVV.

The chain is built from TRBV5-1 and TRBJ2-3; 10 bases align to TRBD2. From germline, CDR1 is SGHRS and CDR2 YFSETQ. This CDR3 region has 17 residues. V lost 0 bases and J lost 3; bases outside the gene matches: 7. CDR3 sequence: CASSLALAGGGTDTQYF. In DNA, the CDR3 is TGCGCCAGCAGCTTGGCATTAGCGGGAGGAGGAACAGATACGCAGTATTTT.

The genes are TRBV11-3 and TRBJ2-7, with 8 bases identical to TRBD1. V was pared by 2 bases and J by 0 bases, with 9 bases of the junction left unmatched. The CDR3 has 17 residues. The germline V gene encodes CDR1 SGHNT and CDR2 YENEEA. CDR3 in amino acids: CASSLSQTGVISYEQYF. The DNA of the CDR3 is TGTGCCAGCAGCTTATCCCAGACAGGGGTTATCTCCTACGAGCAGTACTTC.

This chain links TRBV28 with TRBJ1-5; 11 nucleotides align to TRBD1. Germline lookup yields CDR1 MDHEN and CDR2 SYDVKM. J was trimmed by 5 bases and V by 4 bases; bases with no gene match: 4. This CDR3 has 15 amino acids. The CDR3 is CASSWGTGGYQPQHF. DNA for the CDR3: TGTGCCAGCAGTTGGGGGACAGGGGGTTATCAGCCCCAGCATTTT.

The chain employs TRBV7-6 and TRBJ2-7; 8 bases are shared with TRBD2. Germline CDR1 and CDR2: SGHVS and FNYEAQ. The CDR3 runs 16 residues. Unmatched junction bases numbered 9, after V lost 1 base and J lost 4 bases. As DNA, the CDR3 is TGTGCCAGCAGCTTAGGGAGACCGGGGGGGCTATACGAGCAGTACTTC. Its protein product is CASSLGRPGGLYEQYF. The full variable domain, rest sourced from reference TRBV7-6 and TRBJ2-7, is GAGVSQSPRYKVTKRGQDVALRCDPISGHVSLYWYRQALGQGPEFLTYFNYEAQQDKSGLPNDRFSAERPEGSISTLTIQRTEQRDSAMYRCASSLGRPGGLYEQYFGPGTRLTVT.

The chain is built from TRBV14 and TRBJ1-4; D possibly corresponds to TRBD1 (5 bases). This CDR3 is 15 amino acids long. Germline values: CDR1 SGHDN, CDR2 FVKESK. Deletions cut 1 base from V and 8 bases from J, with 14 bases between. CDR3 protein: CASSQVHKEGEKLFF. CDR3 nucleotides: TGTGCCAGCAGCCAAGTTCACAAGGAGGGGGAAAAACTGTTTTTT.

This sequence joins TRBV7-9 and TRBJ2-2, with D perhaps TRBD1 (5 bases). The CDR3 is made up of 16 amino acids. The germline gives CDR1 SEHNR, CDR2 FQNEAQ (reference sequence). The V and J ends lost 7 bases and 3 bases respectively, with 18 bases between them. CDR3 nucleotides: TGTGCCAGCACCCCCCCGACCCAGGGCTACACCGGGGAGCTGTTTTTT. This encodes CASTPPTQGYTGELFF.

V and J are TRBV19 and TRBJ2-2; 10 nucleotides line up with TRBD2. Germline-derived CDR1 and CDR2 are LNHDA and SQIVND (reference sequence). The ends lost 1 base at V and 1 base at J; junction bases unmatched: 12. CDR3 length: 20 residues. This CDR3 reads CASSIAFGLAGVWNTGELFF. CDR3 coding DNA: TGTGCCAGTAGTATAGCTTTCGGGCTAGCGGGGGTTTGGAACACCGGGGAGCTGTTTTTT. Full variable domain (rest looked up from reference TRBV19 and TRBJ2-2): DGGITQSPKYLFRKEGQNVTLSCEQNLNHDAMYWYRQDPGQGLRLIYYSQIVNDFQKGDIAEGYSVSREKKESFPLTVTSAQKNPTAFYLCASSIAFGLAGVWNTGELFFGEGSRLTVL.

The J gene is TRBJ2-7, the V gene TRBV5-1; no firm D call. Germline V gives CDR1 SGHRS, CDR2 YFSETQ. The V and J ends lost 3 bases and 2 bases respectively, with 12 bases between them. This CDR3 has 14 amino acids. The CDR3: CASSSVSSPYEQYF. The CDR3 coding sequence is TGCGCCAGCAGCTCCGTATCCTCCCCCTACGAGCAGTACTTC.

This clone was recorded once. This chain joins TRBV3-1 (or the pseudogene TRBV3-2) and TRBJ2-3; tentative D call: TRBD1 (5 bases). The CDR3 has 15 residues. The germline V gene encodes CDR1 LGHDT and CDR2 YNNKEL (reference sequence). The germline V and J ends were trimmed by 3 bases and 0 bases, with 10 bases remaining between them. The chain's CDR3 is CASSQEQASTDTQYF. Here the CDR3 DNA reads TGTGCCAGCAGCCAGGAACAGGCGAGCACAGATACGCAGTATTTT.